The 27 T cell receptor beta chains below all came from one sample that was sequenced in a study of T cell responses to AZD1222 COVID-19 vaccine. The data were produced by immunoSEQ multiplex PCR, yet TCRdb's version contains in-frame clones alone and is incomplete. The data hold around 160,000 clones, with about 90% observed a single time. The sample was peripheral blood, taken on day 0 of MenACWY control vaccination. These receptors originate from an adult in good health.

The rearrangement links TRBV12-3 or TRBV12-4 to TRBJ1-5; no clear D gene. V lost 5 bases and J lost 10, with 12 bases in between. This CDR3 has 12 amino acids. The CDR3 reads CASSPLSSPQHF. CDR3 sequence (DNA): TGTGCCAGCAGTCCCCTGTCGTCTCCCCAGCATTTT.

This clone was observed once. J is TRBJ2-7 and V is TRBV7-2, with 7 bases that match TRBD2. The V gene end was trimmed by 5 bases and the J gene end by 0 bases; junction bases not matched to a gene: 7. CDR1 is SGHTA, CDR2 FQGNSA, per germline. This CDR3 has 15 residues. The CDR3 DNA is TGTGCCAGCAGCATTTTTGCGGGAGCCTCCTACGAGCAGTACTTC. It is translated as CASSIFAGASYEQYF. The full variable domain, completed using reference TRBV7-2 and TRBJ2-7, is GAGVSQSPSNKVTEKGKDVELRCDPISGHTALYWYRQSLGQGLEFLIYFQGNSAPDKSGLPSDRFSAERTGGSVSTLTIQRTQQEDSAVYLCASSIFAGASYEQYFGPGTRLTVT.

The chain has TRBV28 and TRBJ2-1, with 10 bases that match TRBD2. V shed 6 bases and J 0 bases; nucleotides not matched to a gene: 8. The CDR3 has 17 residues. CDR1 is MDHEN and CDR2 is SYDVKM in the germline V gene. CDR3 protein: CASSISPSGSSYNEQFF. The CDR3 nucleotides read TGTGCCAGCAGCATAAGCCCTAGCGGGAGCTCCTACAATGAGCAGTTCTTC.

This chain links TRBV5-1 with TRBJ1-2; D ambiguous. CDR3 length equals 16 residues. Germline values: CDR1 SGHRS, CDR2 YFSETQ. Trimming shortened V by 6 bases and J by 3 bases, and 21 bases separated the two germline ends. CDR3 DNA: TGCGCCAGCAAAATTTATCCCGGGATGGACTACTATGGCTACACCTTC. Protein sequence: CASKIYPGMDYYGYTF.

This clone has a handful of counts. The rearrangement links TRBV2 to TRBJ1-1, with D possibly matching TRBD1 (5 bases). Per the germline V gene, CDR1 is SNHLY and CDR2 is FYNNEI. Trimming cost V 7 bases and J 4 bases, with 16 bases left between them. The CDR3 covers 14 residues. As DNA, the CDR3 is TGTGCCAGCATACGGACAACCCGGAGCACTGAAGCTTTCTTT. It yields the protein CASIRTTRSTEAFF.

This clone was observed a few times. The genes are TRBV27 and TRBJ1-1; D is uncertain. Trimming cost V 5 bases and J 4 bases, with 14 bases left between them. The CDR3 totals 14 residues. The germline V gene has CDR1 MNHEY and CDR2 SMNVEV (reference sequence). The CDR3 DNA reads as TGTGCCAGCAGTCCGGGAGGACGGAGCACTGAAGCTTTCTTT. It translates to CASSPGGRSTEAFF.

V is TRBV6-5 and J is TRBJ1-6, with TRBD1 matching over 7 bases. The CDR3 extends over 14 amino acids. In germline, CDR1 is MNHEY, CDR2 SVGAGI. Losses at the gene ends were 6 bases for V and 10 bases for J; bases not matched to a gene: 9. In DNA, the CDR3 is TGTGCCAGCAGGCCCGGGACAGTCGGATCACCCCTCCACTTT. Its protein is CASRPGTVGSPLHF.

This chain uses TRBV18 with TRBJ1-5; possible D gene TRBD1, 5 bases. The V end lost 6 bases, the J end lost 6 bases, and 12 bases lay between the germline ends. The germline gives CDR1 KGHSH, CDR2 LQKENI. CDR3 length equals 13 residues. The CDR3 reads CASSRGLGQPQHF. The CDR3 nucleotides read TGTGCCAGCTCTAGGGGTCTAGGTCAGCCCCAGCATTTT.

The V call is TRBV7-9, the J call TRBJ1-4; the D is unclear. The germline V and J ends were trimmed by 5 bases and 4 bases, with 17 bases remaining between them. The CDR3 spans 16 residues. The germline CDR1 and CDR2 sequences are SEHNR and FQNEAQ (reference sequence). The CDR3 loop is CASSPRGEVFNEKLFF. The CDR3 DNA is TGTGCCAGCAGCCCCCGTGGGGAAGTCTTTAATGAAAAACTGTTTTTT. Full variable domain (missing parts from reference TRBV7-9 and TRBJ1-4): DTGVSQNPRHKITKRGQNVTFRCDPISEHNRLYWYRQTLGQGPEFLTYFQNEAQLEKSRLLSDRFSAERPKGSFSTLEIQRTEQGDSAMYLCASSPRGEVFNEKLFFGSGTQLSVL.

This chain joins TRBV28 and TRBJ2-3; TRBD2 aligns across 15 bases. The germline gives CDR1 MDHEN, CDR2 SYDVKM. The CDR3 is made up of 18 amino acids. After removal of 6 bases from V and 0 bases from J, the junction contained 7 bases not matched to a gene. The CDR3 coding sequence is TGTGCCAGCAGCCTAGGGACTAGCGGGAGGCCTAGCACAGATACGCAGTATTTT. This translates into CASSLGTSGRPSTDTQYF. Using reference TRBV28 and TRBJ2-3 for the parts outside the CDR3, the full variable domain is DVKVTQSSRYLVKRTGEKVFLECVQDMDHENMFWYRQDPGLGLRLIYFSYDVKMKEKGDIPEGYSVSREKKERFSLILESASTNQTSMYLCASSLGTSGRPSTDTQYFGPGTRLTVL.

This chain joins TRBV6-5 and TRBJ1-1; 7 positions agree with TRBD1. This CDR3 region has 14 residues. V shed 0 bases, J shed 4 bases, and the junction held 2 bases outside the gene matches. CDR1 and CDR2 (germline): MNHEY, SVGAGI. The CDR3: CASSYSEGATEAFF. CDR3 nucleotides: TGTGCCAGCAGTTACTCTGAGGGGGCCACTGAAGCTTTCTTT.

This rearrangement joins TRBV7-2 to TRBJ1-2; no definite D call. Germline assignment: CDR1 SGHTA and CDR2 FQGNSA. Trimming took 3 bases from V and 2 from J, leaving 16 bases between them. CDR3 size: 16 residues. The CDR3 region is CASSLSRGQGNYGYTF. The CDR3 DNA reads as TGTGCCAGCAGCTTGTCCCGCGGCCAAGGGAACTATGGCTACACCTTC. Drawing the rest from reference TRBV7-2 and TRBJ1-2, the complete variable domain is GAGVSQSPSNKVTEKGKDVELRCDPISGHTALYWYRQSLGQGLEFLIYFQGNSAPDKSGLPSDRFSAERTGGSVSTLTIQRTQQEDSAVYLCASSLSRGQGNYGYTFGSGTRLTVV.

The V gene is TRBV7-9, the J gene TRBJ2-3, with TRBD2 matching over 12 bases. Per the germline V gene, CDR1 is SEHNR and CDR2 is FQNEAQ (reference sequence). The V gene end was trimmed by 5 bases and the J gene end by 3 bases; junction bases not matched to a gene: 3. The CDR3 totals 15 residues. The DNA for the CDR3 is TGTGCCAGCAGCACTGGACTAGCGGGAACAGATACGCAGTATTTT. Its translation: CASSTGLAGTDTQYF.

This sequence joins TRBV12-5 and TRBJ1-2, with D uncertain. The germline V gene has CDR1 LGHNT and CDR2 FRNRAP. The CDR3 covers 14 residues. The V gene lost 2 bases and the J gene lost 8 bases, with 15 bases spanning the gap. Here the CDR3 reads CASGLFGGKEGYTF. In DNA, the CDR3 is TGTGCTAGTGGTTTGTTCGGAGGGAAAGAGGGCTACACCTTC.

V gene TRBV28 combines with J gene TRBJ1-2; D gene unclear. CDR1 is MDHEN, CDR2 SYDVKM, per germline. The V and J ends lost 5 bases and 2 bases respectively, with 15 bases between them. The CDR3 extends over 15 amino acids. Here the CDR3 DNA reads TGTGCCAGCAGTAAGACGACGGAATACAACTATGGCTACACCTTC. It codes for CASSKTTEYNYGYTF.

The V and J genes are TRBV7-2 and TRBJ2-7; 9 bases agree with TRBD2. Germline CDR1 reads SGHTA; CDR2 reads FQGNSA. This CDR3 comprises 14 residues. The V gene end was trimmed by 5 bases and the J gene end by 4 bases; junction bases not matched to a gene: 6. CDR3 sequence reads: CASSRMGLAYEQYF. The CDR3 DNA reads TGTGCCAGCAGCAGAATGGGACTAGCATACGAGCAGTACTTC.

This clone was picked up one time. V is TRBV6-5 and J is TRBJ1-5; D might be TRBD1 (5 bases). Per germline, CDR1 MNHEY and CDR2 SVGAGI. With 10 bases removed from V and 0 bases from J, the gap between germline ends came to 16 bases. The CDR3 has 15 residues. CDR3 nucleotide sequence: TGTGCCACCAATAAGGAGGGGTCTAGCAATCAGCCCCAGCATTTT. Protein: CATNKEGSSNQPQHF.

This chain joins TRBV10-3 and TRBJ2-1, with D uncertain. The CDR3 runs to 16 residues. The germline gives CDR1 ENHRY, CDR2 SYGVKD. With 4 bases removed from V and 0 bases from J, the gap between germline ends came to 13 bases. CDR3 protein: CAISASHASSYNEQFF. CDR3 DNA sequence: TGTGCCATCAGTGCCAGCCACGCTAGCTCCTACAATGAGCAGTTCTTC.

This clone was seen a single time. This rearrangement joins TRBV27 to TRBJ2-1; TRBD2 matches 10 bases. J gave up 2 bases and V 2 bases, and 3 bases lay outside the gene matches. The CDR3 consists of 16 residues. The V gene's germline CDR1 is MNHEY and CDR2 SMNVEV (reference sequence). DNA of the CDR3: TGTGCCAGCAGTTTACTAGCGGGAGAGGCCTACAATGAGCAGTTCTTC. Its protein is CASSLLAGEAYNEQFF.

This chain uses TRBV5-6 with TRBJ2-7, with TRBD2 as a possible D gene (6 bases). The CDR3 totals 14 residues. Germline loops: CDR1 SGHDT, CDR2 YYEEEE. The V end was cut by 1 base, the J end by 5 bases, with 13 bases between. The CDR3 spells CASSLLEGSHEQYF. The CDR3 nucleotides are TGTGCCAGCAGCTTGTTGGAGGGATCCCACGAGCAGTACTTC.

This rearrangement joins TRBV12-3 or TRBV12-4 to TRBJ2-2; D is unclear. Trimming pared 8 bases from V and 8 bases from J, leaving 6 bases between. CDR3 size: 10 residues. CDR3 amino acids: CASFWGELFF. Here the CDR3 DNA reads TGTGCCAGCTTTTGGGGGGAGCTGTTTTTT.

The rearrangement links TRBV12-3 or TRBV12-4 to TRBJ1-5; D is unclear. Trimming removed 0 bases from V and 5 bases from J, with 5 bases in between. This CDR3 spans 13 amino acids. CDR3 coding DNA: TGTGCCAGCAGTTTAGCCGGGGATCAGCCCCAGCATTTT. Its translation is CASSLAGDQPQHF.

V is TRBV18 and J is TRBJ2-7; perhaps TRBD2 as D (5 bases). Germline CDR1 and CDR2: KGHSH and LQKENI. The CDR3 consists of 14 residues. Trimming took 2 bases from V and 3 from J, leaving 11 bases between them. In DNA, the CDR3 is TGTGCCAGCTCACCAACCGCGGGCGGCTACGAGCAGTACTTC. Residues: CASSPTAGGYEQYF.

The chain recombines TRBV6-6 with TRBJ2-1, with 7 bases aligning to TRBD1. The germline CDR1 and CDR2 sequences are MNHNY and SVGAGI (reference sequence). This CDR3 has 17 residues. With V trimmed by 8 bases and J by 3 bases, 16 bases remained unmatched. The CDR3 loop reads CASGPGQSLVSYNEQFF. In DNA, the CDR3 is TGTGCCAGCGGTCCGGGACAGTCCCTTGTGAGCTACAATGAGCAGTTCTTC.

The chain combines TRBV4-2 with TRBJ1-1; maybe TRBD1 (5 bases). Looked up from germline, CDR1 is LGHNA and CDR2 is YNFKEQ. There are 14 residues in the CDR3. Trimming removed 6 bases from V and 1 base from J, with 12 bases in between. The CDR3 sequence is CASSPSGQNTEAFF. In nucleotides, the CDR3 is TGTGCCAGCAGTCCCTCGGGGCAGAACACTGAAGCTTTCTTT.

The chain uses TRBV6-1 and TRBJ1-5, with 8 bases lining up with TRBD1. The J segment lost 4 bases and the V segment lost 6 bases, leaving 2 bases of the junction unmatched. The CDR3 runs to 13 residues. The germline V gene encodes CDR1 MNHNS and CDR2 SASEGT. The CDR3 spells CASRGQENQPQHF. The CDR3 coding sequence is TGTGCCAGCAGGGGACAGGAGAATCAGCCCCAGCATTTT.

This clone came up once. The CDR3 nucleotides are TGTGCCAGCAGTTACTCGAGCGGGGGGAACACCGGGGAGCTGTTTTTT. Translated: CASSYSSGGNTGELFF. The chain has TRBV6-6 and TRBJ2-2; 8 bases line up with TRBD2. This CDR3 region has 16 residues. CDR1 and CDR2 from the germline V gene are MNHNY and SVGAGI (reference sequence). The ends lost 0 bases at V and 1 base at J; junction bases unmatched: 1.